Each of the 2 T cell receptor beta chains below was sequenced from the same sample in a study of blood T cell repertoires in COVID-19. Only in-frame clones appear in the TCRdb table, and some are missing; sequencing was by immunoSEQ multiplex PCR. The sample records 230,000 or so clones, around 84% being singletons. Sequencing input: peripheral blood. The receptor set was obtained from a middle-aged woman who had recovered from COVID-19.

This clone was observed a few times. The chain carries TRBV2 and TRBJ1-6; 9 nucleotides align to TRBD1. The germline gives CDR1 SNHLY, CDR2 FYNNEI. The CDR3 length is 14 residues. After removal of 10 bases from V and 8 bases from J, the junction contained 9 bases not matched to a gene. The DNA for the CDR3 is TGTGCCAAGTCCGGGACAGGGATAGATTCACCCCTCCACTTT. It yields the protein CAKSGTGIDSPLHF.

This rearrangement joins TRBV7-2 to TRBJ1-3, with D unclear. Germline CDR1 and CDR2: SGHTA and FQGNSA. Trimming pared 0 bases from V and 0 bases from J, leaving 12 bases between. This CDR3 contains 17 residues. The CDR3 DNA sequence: TGTGCCAGCAGCTTAGCGTCCACTGCTAGCTCTGGAAACACCATATATTTT. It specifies CASSLASTASSGNTIYF.